The sequence of this T cell receptor beta chain was determined in a study of long-term antiretroviral therapy in people with HIV. The CDR3 totals 14 residues. V shed 7 bases, J shed 0 bases, and the junction held 3 bases outside the gene matches. The germline V gene encodes CDR1 SNHLY and CDR2 FYNNEI. The immunoSEQ assay was v3.0, run at survey level. Sequencing used immunoSEQ multiplex PCR; TCRdb keeps in-frame clones, though not all of them. The sample holds about 25,000 clones, around three quarters seen once. The rearrangement joins TRBV2 to TRBJ2-1; 7 positions agree with TRBD1. This clonotype was sampled from a man younger than 45 with HIV. Sequenced material: unsorted PBMCs, taken 2.1 years after starting antiretroviral therapy. CDR3 in amino acids: CASTRGYSYNEQFF. The CDR3 bases are TGTGCCAGCACCAGGGGGTACTCCTACAATGAGCAGTTCTTC.